The entry below gives a single T cell receptor (beta chain) sequence along with its context. The authors' processing: Estimates of nucleated cell counts were drawn from the amplification of reference gene primers. Profiling relied on immunoSEQ multiplex PCR, and the TCRdb table lists in-frame clones only, not all of them. V, J and clone size were drawn from that table, and D and trimming were deduced from the DNA. The repertoire has 70,000 or so clones, 87% of them found once; the top ten carry 29%. The data were taken from a study of blood T cell repertoires in COVID-19. Study-level information: Donors in the United States, Italy and Spain gave samples during acute or convalescent COVID-19. Nucleic acid was either cDNA or gDNA, and it came from T cells, B-cell-depleted T cells, or PBMCs.

This CDR3 contains 13 residues. Trimming left V 4 bases short and J 7 bases short, with 10 bases between. Germline V CDR1 and CDR2: MRHNA, SNTAGT. The source material was peripheral blood. This sequence joins TRBV6-4 and TRBJ2-2; possibly TRBD2 for D (5 bases). The receptor was derived from an elderly woman with active or convalescent COVID-19. For the CDR3, the DNA is TGTGCCAGCAGTGTGAGGGATAACGGGGAGCTGTTTTTT. Translated, it gives CASSVRDNGELFF.